The 26 T cell receptor beta chains presented below share a single source sample, sequenced in a study of blood T cell repertoires in COVID-19. Using immunoSEQ multiplex PCR, the repertoire was profiled, and TCRdb retains in-frame clones only, with some absent. The data contain 200,000 to 250,000 clones, approximately 90% of them singletons. Sequencing used peripheral blood. Receptors were obtained from a man aged 25 to 45 with COVID-19, enrolled during active disease.

CDR3 in amino acids: CASSLIGTGNGNGYTF. The CDR3 bases are TGTGCCAGCAGCTTAATCGGGACAGGGAATGGGAATGGCTACACCTTC. The chain uses TRBV7-3 and TRBJ1-2; 9 nucleotides align to TRBD1. In germline, CDR1 is SGHTA, CDR2 FQGTGA. After removal of 1 base from V and 6 bases from J, the junction contained 9 bases not matched to a gene. The CDR3 totals 16 residues.

V is TRBV24-1 and J is TRBJ2-3; D might be TRBD2 (6 bases). Germline assignment: CDR1 KGHDR and CDR2 SFDVKD. V was clipped by 6 bases and J by 3 bases, with 21 bases between them. The CDR3 consists of 17 residues. The CDR3 loop reads CATSSRGFGLGTDTQYF. In DNA, the CDR3 is TGTGCCACCAGTTCGCGGGGTTTCGGCTTAGGTACAGATACGCAGTATTTT.

The chain is built from TRBV4-1 and TRBJ2-1; TRBD2 aligns across 8 bases. The CDR3 is 13 amino acids. The J segment lost 16 bases and the V segment lost 3 bases, leaving 11 bases of the junction unmatched. Germline lookup yields CDR1 MGHRA and CDR2 YSYEKL. The chain's CDR3 is CASSHARGGPVFF. CDR3 bases: TGCGCCAGCAGCCACGCCCGGGGGGGCCCCGTTTTCTTC.

The table lists this clone with a count of one. The gene calls are TRBV12-5 and TRBJ1-1, with TRBD1 as a possible D gene (6 bases). Germline lookup yields CDR1 LGHNT and CDR2 FRNRAP. CDR3 length equals 14 residues. The ends were cut back, 4 bases at V and 7 bases at J, with 16 bases in the middle. In DNA form, the CDR3 reads TGTGCTAGTGGTTCCCGGGACATAGGGGATGAAGCTTTCTTT. This encodes CASGSRDIGDEAFF.

The chain recombines TRBV28 with TRBJ1-6; a possible D gene is TRBD1 (6 bases). V was trimmed by 5 bases and J by 3 bases, leaving 14 bases between them. The germline CDR1 and CDR2 sequences are MDHEN and SYDVKM. This CDR3 region has 16 residues. CDR3 sequence: CASSLPGQRYNSPLHF. CDR3 DNA sequence: TGTGCCAGCAGTCTTCCCGGACAGCGCTATAATTCACCCCTCCACTTT.

The chain has TRBV6-6 and TRBJ1-1; TRBD1 agrees at 8 bases. Germline CDR1 MNHNY, CDR2 SVGAGI (reference sequence). V lost 2 bases, J lost 1 base, and 3 bases stayed unmatched. The CDR3 totals 15 residues. The CDR3 loop reads CASSYPGTGNTEAFF. CDR3 coding DNA: TGTGCCAGCAGTTACCCCGGGACAGGGAACACTGAAGCTTTCTTT.

This clone was recorded only once. V gene TRBV6-6 combines with J gene TRBJ1-6; D not certain. Germline V gene lookup returns CDR1 MNHNY and CDR2 SVGAGI (reference sequence). This CDR3 has 13 residues. Between the trimmed V and J ends, which lost 8 bases and 9 bases, there was a span of 14 bases. The CDR3: CASLKQRGSPLHF. For the CDR3, the DNA is TGTGCCAGCCTTAAACAAAGAGGTTCACCCCTCCACTTT.

This clone was detected once. V gene TRBV4-2 combines with J gene TRBJ1-5; possibly TRBD1 for D (5 bases). The CDR3 runs 15 residues. The ends were cut back, 2 bases at V and 3 bases at J, with 11 bases in the middle. The germline V gene has CDR1 LGHNA and CDR2 YNFKEQ. CDR3: CASSQSDSLNQPQHF. CDR3 DNA sequence: TGTGCCAGCAGCCAATCTGACAGCCTCAATCAGCCCCAGCATTTT.

The chain recombines TRBV28 with TRBJ2-5, with D hard to call. V gave up 4 bases and J gave up 5 bases, with 8 bases separating them. CDR3 length equals 12 residues. Germline lookup yields CDR1 MDHEN and CDR2 SYDVKM. CDR3 residues: CASSSSFETQYF. The CDR3 DNA is TGTGCCAGCAGTTCTTCTTTCGAGACCCAGTACTTC.

The count of this clone is one. The chain employs TRBV3-1 (or the pseudogene TRBV3-2) and TRBJ2-7; maybe TRBD2 (8 bases). The CDR3 is made up of 15 amino acids. V was clipped by 8 bases and J by 3 bases, with 20 bases between them. Germline-derived CDR1 and CDR2 are LGHDT and YNNKEL (reference sequence). This chain's CDR3 is CASSQGGLDGYEQYF. DNA for the CDR3: TGTGCCAGCTCCCAGGGGGGACTAGACGGCTACGAGCAGTACTTC.

The V gene is TRBV3-1 (or the pseudogene TRBV3-2), the J gene TRBJ1-2; tentatively, D is TRBD1 (5 bases). CDR3 length equals 13 residues. Germline-derived CDR1 and CDR2 are LGHDT and YNNKEL (reference sequence). V lost 8 bases and J lost 4, with 14 bases in between. CDR3 region: CASAPRGGYGYTF. The CDR3 nucleotides read TGTGCCAGCGCTCCTAGGGGAGGCTATGGCTACACCTTC.

The rearrangement links TRBV3-1 (or the pseudogene TRBV3-2) to TRBJ1-2; 8 bases map to TRBD1. The CDR3 sequence is 16 residues long. Germline-derived CDR1 and CDR2 are LGHDT and YNNKEL (reference sequence). Trimming cost V 1 base and J 1 base; bases outside gene matches: 5. The CDR3 region has the DNA TGTGCCAGCAGCCAAGGAGGACAGGGTCTTAACTATGGCTACACCTTC. Translating gives CASSQGGQGLNYGYTF.

This chain connects TRBV7-2 to TRBJ2-7; perhaps TRBD1 as D (6 bases). The ends were cut back, 2 bases at V and 2 bases at J, with 19 bases in the middle. Germline V gene sequence: CDR1 SGHTA, CDR2 FQGNSA. The CDR3 consists of 17 residues. The CDR3 region has the DNA TGTGCCAGCAGCTTAAGTGGGGGCTATAAATTTACCTACGAGCAGTACTTC. Translation: CASSLSGGYKFTYEQYF.

The chain combines TRBV7-8 with TRBJ2-1; 8 bases are a match to TRBD2. The CDR3 has 16 residues. With 4 bases clipped from V and 3 bases from J, the junction kept 8 bases outside the gene matches. The germline CDR1 and CDR2 sequences are SGHVS and FQNEAQ. In DNA, the CDR3 is TGTGCCAGCAGCTCCGAAAGACTAGCGCGCTACAATGAGCAGTTCTTC. Amino acids: CASSSERLARYNEQFF.

This clone was seen only a few times. Different DNA sequences within this sample yield the same CDR3. The chain combines TRBV2 with TRBJ2-2, with 8 bases aligning to TRBD1. The V gene's germline CDR1 is SNHLY and CDR2 FYNNEI. The CDR3 sequence is 15 residues long. Losses at the gene ends were 5 bases for V and 1 base for J; bases not matched to a gene: 3. For the CDR3, the DNA is TGTGCCAGCAGTCCCGGGACAGGGAACACCGGGGAGCTGTTTTTT. Its protein product is CASSPGTGNTGELFF.

The J gene is TRBJ1-4, the V gene TRBV2, with no clear D. The V gene lost 2 bases and the J gene lost 7 bases, with 5 bases spanning the gap. The CDR3 has 12 amino acids. Germline V gives CDR1 SNHLY, CDR2 FYNNEI. The CDR3 DNA is TGTGCCAGCAGTGAACAGGTTGAAAAACTGTTTTTT. As protein: CASSEQVEKLFF.

The chain has TRBV5-6 and TRBJ2-7; no clear D. The V end lost 0 bases, the J end lost 6 bases, and 10 bases lay between the germline ends. Germline-derived CDR1 and CDR2 are SGHDT and YYEEEE. This CDR3 comprises 13 residues. Here the CDR3 reads CASSLVSGGEQYF. In DNA, the CDR3 is TGTGCCAGCAGCTTGGTTTCAGGTGGCGAGCAGTACTTC.

Only a few counts were recorded for this clone. The rearrangement joins TRBV3-1 (or the pseudogene TRBV3-2) to TRBJ2-7; D is unclear. V was clipped by 0 bases and J by 4 bases, with 7 bases between them. CDR1 and CDR2 (germline): LGHDT, YNNKEL (reference sequence). The CDR3 is made up of 13 amino acids. The CDR3 DNA reads as TGTGCCAGCAGCCAAGAAAACTTGTACGAGCAGTACTTC. Residues: CASSQENLYEQYF.

The V call is TRBV28, the J call TRBJ1-6; D gene ambiguous. V lost 6 bases, J lost 0 bases, and 12 bases lay in between. CDR1 is MDHEN, CDR2 SYDVKM, per germline. This CDR3 spans 16 amino acids. This CDR3 reads CASRPTESSYNSPLHF. CDR3 DNA: TGTGCCAGCAGACCCACAGAGAGCTCCTATAATTCACCCCTCCACTTT.

A single count supports this clone. The chain combines TRBV19 with TRBJ2-1; 10 bases match TRBD2. The CDR3 has 15 amino acids. After removal of 5 bases from V and 3 bases from J, the junction contained 4 bases not matched to a gene. From germline, CDR1 is LNHDA and CDR2 SQIVND (reference sequence). CDR3 amino acids: CASSPRTSGYNEQFF. The CDR3 DNA reads TGTGCCAGTAGTCCCCGGACTAGCGGCTACAATGAGCAGTTCTTC.

CDR3 nucleotides: TGTGCCAGCACCATTCACGGGGGAGAGCAGTTCTTC. Residues: CASTIHGGEQFF. The chain has TRBV12-3 or TRBV12-4 and TRBJ2-1; a weak D match, TRBD2 (6 bases). CDR3 size: 12 residues. The V and J ends lost 7 bases and 10 bases respectively, with 14 bases between them.

This clone is a singleton in its sample. The V gene is TRBV5-3, the J gene TRBJ2-1; TRBD1 aligns across 7 bases. TRBV5-3 is an ORF, with its function uncertain. The ends lost 10 bases at V and 3 bases at J; junction bases unmatched: 10. The CDR3 is 14 residues long. CDR3 sequence: CAGPEQGNYNEQFF. The CDR3 DNA sequence: TGTGCCGGTCCCGAACAGGGGAACTACAATGAGCAGTTCTTC.

V and J are TRBV9 and TRBJ1-2; perhaps TRBD1 as D (6 bases). The CDR3 covers 17 residues. Germline-derived CDR1 and CDR2 are SGDLS and YYNGEE. Trimming took 4 bases from V and 2 from J, leaving 21 bases between them. CDR3 nucleotides: TGTGCCAGCAGCTCCAACCCCTGGGACACAGGGAACTATGGCTACACCTTC. This sequence encodes CASSSNPWDTGNYGYTF.

V gene TRBV5-5 combines with J gene TRBJ1-5, with D tentatively TRBD1 (5 bases). Germline-derived CDR1 and CDR2 are SGHKS and YYEKEE (reference sequence). This CDR3 spans 15 amino acids. Trimming removed 2 bases from V and 0 bases from J, with 9 bases in between. The CDR3 region is CASSFTGYSNQPQHF. The CDR3 DNA is TGTGCCAGCAGCTTTACAGGTTATAGCAATCAGCCCCAGCATTTT. Full variable domain (outside the CDR3, taken from reference TRBV5-5 and TRBJ1-5): DAGVTQSPTHLIKTRGQQVTLRCSPISGHKSVSWYQQVLGQGPQFIFQYYEKEERGRGNFPDRFSARQFPNYSSELNVNALLLGDSALYLCASSFTGYSNQPQHFGDGTRLSIL.

This chain joins TRBV18 and TRBJ2-6; TRBD1 aligns across 9 bases. V gave up 2 bases and J gave up 0 bases; unmatched junction bases: 2. CDR1 and CDR2 from the germline V gene are KGHSH and LQKENI. This CDR3 contains 17 residues. CDR3 DNA sequence: TGTGCCAGCTCACCAGGGACAGGGCTCTCTGGGGCCAACGTCCTGACTTTC. Amino acids: CASSPGTGLSGANVLTF.

V gene TRBV6-2 or TRBV6-3 combines with J gene TRBJ1-2; maybe TRBD1 (6 bases). Germline values: CDR1 MNHEY, CDR2 SVGEGT. The CDR3 runs 13 residues. V was clipped by 2 bases and J by 4 bases, with 8 bases between them. Here the CDR3 reads CASSYGGSYGYTF. CDR3 nucleotide sequence: TGTGCCAGCAGTTACGGGGGCTCCTATGGCTACACCTTC.